This TCR beta chain is drawn from a study of cytomegalovirus exposure and HLA in healthy donors. Whole-study context: There were nearly 120 million unique TCR beta sequences, drawn from approximately 180 million T cells, in an earlier analysis. Of the donors genotyped, several hundred in all, about 82% fell in the Caucasian-associated ancestry cluster.

Study-wide points: Among TCR sequences, most were rare, though some public TCRs appeared in many donors. The only immune exposure information that was available was CMV serostatus.

Both 60 Vbeta primers and 13 Jbeta primers went into the PCR. TCRdb keeps only in-frame clones here, not all; method: immunoSEQ multiplex PCR. The sample includes approximately 270,000 clones, 80% seen only once; the top ten take 0.3% to 0.35%. V shed 6 bases, J shed 10 bases, and the junction held 9 bases outside the gene matches. Germline-derived CDR1 and CDR2 are LNHDA and SQIVND (reference sequence). The CDR3 is 13 residues long. This clone was picked up a small number of times. Antigen specificity is unknown. The material sequenced was PBMCs. V gene TRBV19 combines with J gene TRBJ2-1; 7 bases line up with TRBD2. This TCR derives from a girl aged 2-10 years in good health and CMV-seronegative. The CDR3 region has the DNA TGTGCCAGTAGCCAGGCGGGACTACGCGAGCAGTTCTTC. Its translation is CASSQAGLREQFF.